The sequence of this TCR beta chain was determined in a study of blood T cell repertoires in COVID-19. Looking at the study overall: The study drew acute and convalescent COVID-19 samples from the United States, Italy and Spain.

Per germline, CDR1 KGHDR and CDR2 SFDVKD. The V gene end was trimmed by 4 bases and the J gene end by 1 base; junction bases not matched to a gene: 10. This CDR3 comprises 19 residues. Methods used by the authors: Researchers report that nucleated cell counts were estimated from reference gene primer amplification. Data came from immunoSEQ multiplex PCR; TCRdb stores just in-frame clones and leaves some out. V, J and clone size were drawn from that table, and D and trimming were deduced from the DNA. The table shows about 260,000 clones, with around 84% occurring only once. Sequencing was done on a sample of peripheral blood. The source of this sequence is a woman in her forties who had recovered from COVID-19. This chain connects TRBV24-1 to TRBJ2-3; 13 positions agree with TRBD2. CDR3 amino acids: CATSDPTSGGADGTDTQYF. For the CDR3, the DNA is TGTGCCACCAGTGACCCAACTAGCGGGGGGGCGGATGGCACAGATACGCAGTATTTT.